This TCR beta chain was observed in a study of blood T cell repertoires in COVID-19. Overall study: Samples of COVID-19 (acute and convalescent) were obtained from the United States, Italy and Spain.

Data came from immunoSEQ multiplex PCR; TCRdb stores just in-frame clones and leaves some out. This table holds around 270,000 clones, roughly 84% found once. Germline CDR1 reads MGHRA; CDR2 reads YSYEKL. Trimming took 0 bases from V and 2 from J, leaving 14 bases between them. CDR3 length: 17 amino acids. Source material: peripheral blood. The chain links TRBV4-1 to TRBJ1-5; D might be TRBD1 (5 bases). This receptor was identified in a middle-aged woman who had recovered from COVID-19. The CDR3 DNA sequence: TGCGCCAGCAGCCAAGATGTGGGGGGATTGGGCAATCAGCCCCAGCATTTT. Its translation: CASSQDVGGLGNQPQHF.